The 18 T cell receptor beta chains in this list originate from one sample, sequenced in a study of cytomegalovirus exposure and HLA in healthy donors. Primers included in the PCR were 60 Vbeta and 13 Jbeta primers. Libraries were prepared by immunoSEQ multiplex PCR; TCRdb keeps only in-frame clonotypes and omits some of them. In the table there are 120,000 to 150,000 clones, about 64% of which are singletons. Sequenced input: PBMCs. These receptors originate from a woman between 25 and 40 years old in good health and CMV-seropositive.

In its sample, this clone was seen a few times. The CDR3 is CASKDYYGSYNEQFF. The CDR3 DNA sequence: TGTGCCAGCAAAGATTACTACGGCTCCTACAATGAGCAGTTCTTC. The V gene is TRBV28, the J gene TRBJ2-1; D gene uncertain. The CDR3 is made up of 15 amino acids. Trimming took 7 bases from V and 0 from J, leaving 13 bases between them. Per the germline V gene, CDR1 is MDHEN and CDR2 is SYDVKM.

This clone was seen once. This chain connects TRBV7-9 to TRBJ2-7; 7 bases match TRBD1. CDR1 and CDR2 (germline): SEHNR, FQNEAQ (reference sequence). This CDR3 has 15 residues. V lost 5 bases, J lost 6 bases, and 13 bases stayed unmatched. This chain's CDR3 is CASSRTTGLLGEQYF. CDR3 sequence (DNA): TGTGCCAGCAGCCGTACGACAGGGCTTCTAGGCGAGCAGTACTTC. Looking up the rest from reference TRBV7-9 and TRBJ2-7 gives the full variable domain: DTGVSQNPRHKITKRGQNVTFRCDPISEHNRLYWYRQTLGQGPEFLTYFQNEAQLEKSRLLSDRFSAERPKGSFSTLEIQRTEQGDSAMYLCASSRTTGLLGEQYFGPGTRLTVT.

This clone has a single count. The rearrangement joins TRBV2 to TRBJ1-6, with a possible D match to TRBD1 (6 bases). The V gene lost 8 bases and the J gene lost 8 bases, with 16 bases spanning the gap. The germline V gene has CDR1 SNHLY and CDR2 FYNNEI. The CDR3 contains 14 residues. The CDR3 region is CASLAGRGYSPLHF. The CDR3 DNA follows: TGTGCCAGCTTAGCGGGCAGGGGTTATTCACCCCTCCACTTT.

CDR3 bases: TGCAGCGTTGTCGGCCAGCGCGACGAGGCCCAGTACTTC. This gives the protein CSVVGQRDEAQYF. The V and J genes are TRBV29-1 and TRBJ2-5; D not certain. Germline CDR1 is SQVTM and CDR2 is ANQGSEA. The CDR3 totals 13 residues. The germline V and J ends were trimmed by 4 bases and 9 bases, with 18 bases remaining between them. Variable domain in full (rest from reference TRBV29-1 and TRBJ2-5): SAVISQKPSRDICQRGTSLTIQCQVDSQVTMMFWYRQQPGQSLTLIATANQGSEATYESGFVIDKFPISRPNLTFSTLTVSNMSPEDSSIYLCSVVGQRDEAQYFGPGTRLLVL.

The V and J genes are TRBV2 and TRBJ1-5; TRBD1 agrees at 8 bases. Germline CDR1 SNHLY, CDR2 FYNNEI. The CDR3 spans 14 residues. V trimming: 7 bases; J trimming: 6 bases; junction bases outside the gene matches: 8. CDR3 protein: CASNTQGVGQPQHF. CDR3 nucleotide sequence: TGTGCCAGCAACACACAGGGGGTTGGTCAGCCCCAGCATTTT.

This clone occurred a few times. The gene calls are TRBV5-1 and TRBJ1-2; D gene ambiguous. V lost 4 bases and J lost 2, with 12 bases in between. This CDR3 contains 14 residues. Germline assignment: CDR1 SGHRS and CDR2 YFSETQ. DNA of the CDR3: TGCGCCAGCAGCCTCGCCCAGACAAACTATGGCTACACCTTC. Translation: CASSLAQTNYGYTF.

This clone has more than one count but fewer than ten. This chain uses TRBV30 with TRBJ2-7; possible D gene TRBD2, 5 bases. The CDR3 is 13 amino acids. Trimming left V 1 base short and J 2 bases short, with 9 bases between. CDR1 GTSNPN and CDR2 SVGIG come from the germline V gene (reference sequence). The CDR3 loop is CAWSGPGTYEQYF. The CDR3 bases are TGTGCCTGGAGTGGGCCGGGAACCTACGAGCAGTACTTC.

This clone showed up just a few times. This sequence joins TRBV5-1 and TRBJ1-1; the D is unclear. The CDR3 runs 11 residues. The V and J ends lost 5 bases and 7 bases respectively, with 9 bases between them. Germline CDR1 reads SGHRS; CDR2 reads YFSETQ. The CDR3: CASRSGDEAFF. The DNA for the CDR3 is TGCGCCAGCAGGTCCGGGGATGAAGCTTTCTTT.

The sample holds one count of this clone. CDR3 coding DNA: TGCGCCAGCAGTGGAACAGCGGGCACTGAAGCTTTCTTT. This encodes CASSGTAGTEAFF. J is TRBJ1-1 and V is TRBV10-2; no clear D gene. The length of the CDR3 is 13 residues. Trimming took off 4 bases at V and 4 bases at J, with 10 bases between the two ends. The germline CDR1 and CDR2 sequences are WSHSY and SAAADI.

In its sample, this clone was seen a few times. The rearrangement links TRBV11-3 to TRBJ2-7, with 14 bases fitting TRBD2. Trimming at V came to 5 bases and at J to 0 bases, leaving 3 bases not matched to a gene. The CDR3 has 16 residues. Germline CDR1 is SGHNT and CDR2 is YENEEA. In nucleotides, the CDR3 is TGTGCCAGCAGCGGACTAGCGGGAGGTCTCTCCTACGAGCAGTACTTC. This encodes CASSGLAGGLSYEQYF.

The chain carries TRBV9 and TRBJ2-5; perhaps TRBD2 as D (7 bases). The CDR3 length is 15 residues. Trimming left V 2 bases short and J 4 bases short, with 15 bases between. The germline V gene encodes CDR1 SGDLS and CDR2 YYNGEE. In DNA, the CDR3 is TGTGCCAGCAGCGTCGATTGGGGGGGGGCAGAGACCCAGTACTTC. Amino acids: CASSVDWGGAETQYF.

CDR3 region: CASSLKGQGPGSGFF. CDR3 nucleotides: TGCGCCAGCAGCTTAAAGGGACAGGGCCCAGGCAGTGGTTTCTTT. The J gene is TRBJ1-1, the V gene TRBV5-1; 9 bases align to TRBD1. J gave up 13 bases and V 2 bases, and 15 bases lay outside the gene matches. Germline V gene data show CDR1 as SGHRS and CDR2 as YFSETQ. The CDR3 has 15 residues. Full variable domain (rest looked up from reference TRBV5-1 and TRBJ1-1): KAGVTQTPRYLIKTRGQQVTLSCSPISGHRSVSWYQQTPGQGLQFLFEYFSETQRNKGNFPGRFSGRQFSNSRSEMNVSTLELGDSALYLCASSLKGQGPGSGFFGQGTRLTVV.

This chain links TRBV29-1 with TRBJ1-2; tentative D call: TRBD1 (5 bases). CDR1 SQVTM and CDR2 ANQGSEA come from the germline V gene. Trimming took 6 bases from V and 4 from J, leaving 9 bases between them. The CDR3 has 11 amino acids. The chain's CDR3 is CSVTQVYGYTF. In DNA form, the CDR3 reads TGCAGCGTCACACAGGTCTATGGCTACACCTTC.

The table lists this clone with a few counts. The chain couples TRBV9 to TRBJ1-2, with a possible D match to TRBD1 (5 bases). Trimming removed 0 bases at V and 0 bases at J, with 6 bases between. CDR3 length: 14 residues. CDR1 is SGDLS, CDR2 YYNGEE, per germline. CDR3 sequence reads: CASSVAQANYGYTF. The CDR3 DNA sequence: TGTGCCAGCAGCGTAGCACAGGCTAACTATGGCTACACCTTC.

This chain uses TRBV19 with TRBJ2-3; tentatively, D is TRBD2 (5 bases). The V gene's germline CDR1 is LNHDA and CDR2 SQIVND (reference sequence). CDR3 size: 14 residues. The V and J ends lost 4 bases and 6 bases respectively, with 14 bases between them. The CDR3 DNA follows: TGTGCCAGTAGTACCCGGGGATTGGGTGATACGCAGTATTTT. Its translation: CASSTRGLGDTQYF. The variable domain in full, with the rest retrieved from reference TRBV19 and TRBJ2-3, is DGGITQSPKYLFRKEGQNVTLSCEQNLNHDAMYWYRQDPGQGLRLIYYSQIVNDFQKGDIAEGYSVSREKKESFPLTVTSAQKNPTAFYLCASSTRGLGDTQYFGPGTRLTVL.

This clone showed up just a few times. The chain carries TRBV29-1 and TRBJ2-3; D uncertain. Trimming shortened V by 7 bases and J by 1 base, and 3 bases separated the two germline ends. Germline CDR1 SQVTM, CDR2 ANQGSEA. This CDR3 spans 10 amino acids. The CDR3 DNA reads TGCAGCGCGGGCACAGATACGCAGTATTTT. It codes for CSAGTDTQYF.

V gene TRBV6-5 combines with J gene TRBJ1-5, with a tentative D call TRBD1 (5 bases). Per the germline V gene, CDR1 is MNHEY and CDR2 is SVGAGI. The CDR3 totals 15 residues. V lost 0 bases to trimming and J lost 6 bases, with 12 bases between them. CDR3 sequence: CASSYSQGSGQPQHF. The CDR3 DNA sequence: TGTGCCAGCAGTTACTCGCAGGGCTCTGGTCAGCCCCAGCATTTT.

V and J are TRBV7-9 and TRBJ2-7, with 10 bases identical to TRBD1. Germline CDR1 is SEHNR and CDR2 is FQNEAQ (reference sequence). The CDR3 has 14 residues. V was clipped by 8 bases and J by 3 bases; unmatched bases: 7. CDR3 sequence: CASGPGDRGYEQYF. In DNA, the CDR3 is TGTGCCAGCGGCCCGGGGGACAGGGGCTACGAGCAGTACTTC.